Each of the 20 T cell receptor beta chains below was sequenced from the same sample in a study of blood T cells in healthy people across ages. It was with a sample-barcoded 5' primer and a J-beta primer mix that a second PCR of about 6 to 12 cycles was run. TCRdb re-analysed the 5' RACE reads in MiXCR, keeping a single row per CDR3 protein. The sample contains some 700,000 distinct CDR3 sequences, 22% of which appear only once. Sequenced sample: blood. Receptors originate from a man in his 70s in good health.

The chain recombines TRBV9 with TRBJ1-2; TRBD1 matches at 9 bases. The CDR3 is 13 amino acids. With V trimmed by 5 bases and J by 8 bases, 7 bases remained unmatched. Germline CDR1 reads SGDLS; CDR2 reads YYNGEE. The CDR3 is CASRETGGGGYTF. CDR3 coding DNA: TGTGCCAGCAGAGAAACAGGGGGCGGAGGCTACACCTTC.

This clonotype has a single count. In DNA, the CDR3 is TGCGCCAGCAGCCTTACTCCGGGACGGCAGAACACTGAAGCTTTCTTT. It codes for CASSLTPGRQNTEAFF. This chain connects TRBV5-1 to TRBJ1-1, with D perhaps matching TRBD1 (5 bases). The CDR3 spans 16 residues. V was pared by 4 bases and J by 1 base, with 17 bases between. Germline CDR1 reads SGHRS; CDR2 reads YFSETQ.

This clonotype has more than one count but fewer than ten. The genes are TRBV29-1 and TRBJ2-5; D is possibly TRBD1 or TRBD2 (5 bases each). Judging by the DNA end, TRBJ2-7 fits better; the J call may be wrong. Looked up from germline, CDR1 is SQVTM and CDR2 is ANQGSEA. The CDR3 spans 13 residues. CDR3 bases: TGCAGCGTTGGCGTCCCGGGACCCTACGAGCAGTACTTC. Protein: CSVGVPGPYEQYF.

This clonotype has only a few counts. The V gene is TRBV7-8, the J gene TRBJ2-3; perhaps D is TRBD1 or TRBD2 (5 bases each). With 7 bases removed from V and 6 bases from J, the gap between germline ends came to 23 bases. Germline values: CDR1 SGHVS, CDR2 FQNEAQ. This CDR3 region has 16 residues. Here the CDR3 DNA reads TGTGCCAGCACCGTTACTAGGGGATTGAGTATGGATACGCAGTATTTT. It codes for CASTVTRGLSMDTQYF.

The V call is TRBV5-1, the J call TRBJ2-5; unclear D gene. V was trimmed by 1 base and J by 2 bases, leaving 12 bases between them. The CDR3 consists of 15 residues. CDR1 is SGHRS, CDR2 YFSETQ, per germline. CDR3 in DNA: TGCGCCAGCAGCTTGACGAGGACGGGTCAAGAGACCCAGTACTTC. Its protein is CASSLTRTGQETQYF.

The chain employs TRBV7-9 and TRBJ2-1, with a weak D call TRBD2 (6 bases). Trimming stripped 2 bases from V and 4 bases from J, with 12 bases between. This CDR3 is built from 15 residues. The germline CDR1 and CDR2 sequences are SEHNR and FQNEAQ (reference sequence). CDR3 residues: CASSLRGSGYNEQFF. CDR3 nucleotide sequence: TGTGCCAGCAGCTTACGGGGTAGCGGATACAATGAGCAGTTCTTC.

This chain links TRBV12-3 or TRBV12-4 with TRBJ1-1, with D maybe TRBD1 (5 bases). This CDR3 region has 14 residues. Trimming left V 2 bases short and J 2 bases short, with 9 bases between. CDR3 amino acids: CASSLTRANTEAFF. The CDR3 DNA is TGTGCCAGCAGTTTAACCAGGGCTAACACTGAAGCTTTCTTT.

The sample holds one count of this clonotype. The rearrangement links TRBV23-1 to TRBJ1-1; 12 nucleotides line up with TRBD1. TRBV23-1 is an open reading frame whose function is uncertain. Losses at the gene ends were 3 bases for V and 0 bases for J; bases not matched to a gene: 2. The CDR3 contains 16 residues. As DNA, the CDR3 is TGCGCCAGCAGTCAGGGGACAGGGGGCATGAACACTGAAGCTTTCTTT. As protein: CASSQGTGGMNTEAFF.

The chain joins TRBV29-1 to TRBJ1-1; the D gene is possibly TRBD1 (5 bases). This CDR3 comprises 15 residues. Germline V CDR1 and CDR2: SQVTM, ANQGSEA. V was trimmed by 7 bases and J by 1 base, leaving 19 bases between them. CDR3: CSASLGGTKNTEAFF. The CDR3 DNA reads TGCAGCGCTAGTCTGGGGGGAACAAAGAACACTGAAGCTTTCTTT. The whole variable domain, filled in from reference TRBV29-1 and TRBJ1-1, reads SAVISQKPSRDICQRGTSLTIQCQVDSQVTMMFWYRQQPGQSLTLIATANQGSEATYESGFVIDKFPISRPNLTFSTLTVSNMSPEDSSIYLCSASLGGTKNTEAFFGQGTRLTVV.

This clonotype was seen a handful of times. The chain combines TRBV7-8 with TRBJ1-5; 9 bases are shared with TRBD1. Trimming removed 5 bases from V and 1 base from J; junction bases left unmatched: 6. Per the germline V gene, CDR1 is SGHVS and CDR2 is FQNEAQ. This CDR3 contains 16 residues. CDR3 coding DNA: TGTGCCAGCAGCCTCTCCGGGACAGGGAGCAATCAGCCCCAGCATTTT. Its translation is CASSLSGTGSNQPQHF.

This clonotype was counted between two and nine times. The chain uses TRBV5-4 and TRBJ1-2, with D hard to call. V was pared by 4 bases and J by 3 bases, with 19 bases between. Germline CDR1 reads SGHNT; CDR2 reads YYREEE (reference sequence). The CDR3 is made up of 16 amino acids. This CDR3 reads CASSKDGGSSDYGYTF. For the CDR3, the DNA is TGTGCCAGCAGCAAGGACGGCGGTAGCTCGGACTATGGCTACACCTTC.

The V gene is TRBV4-1, the J gene TRBJ1-3; 7 bases line up with TRBD1. Trimming took 0 bases from V and 2 from J; bases not matched to a gene: 7. This CDR3 spans 17 amino acids. Germline CDR1 and CDR2: MGHRA and YSYEKL. The CDR3 region has the DNA TGCGCCAGCAGCCAAGATGCGACAGGGTCCGCTGGAAACACCATATATTTT. This sequence encodes CASSQDATGSAGNTIYF.

This sequence joins TRBV13 and TRBJ2-5, with 10 nucleotides matching TRBD2. This CDR3 has 15 amino acids. Trimming cost V 0 bases and J 7 bases; bases outside gene matches: 5. Germline V lookup: CDR1 PRHDT, CDR2 FYEKMQ (reference sequence). The CDR3 is CASSLGLAGDPTQYF. The DNA of the CDR3 is TGTGCCAGCAGCTTAGGGCTAGCGGGAGATCCGACCCAGTACTTC. Looking up the rest from reference TRBV13 and TRBJ2-5 gives the full variable domain: AAGVIQSPRHLIKEKRETATLKCYPIPRHDTVYWYQQGPGQDPQFLISFYEKMQSDKGSIPDRFSAQQFSDYHSELNMSSLELGDSALYFCASSLGLAGDPTQYFGPGTRLLVL.

This clonotype was counted only a few times. The J gene is TRBJ1-2, the V gene TRBV12-3 or TRBV12-4; D is undetermined. V was clipped by 2 bases and J by 4 bases, with 14 bases between them. The CDR3 is 15 residues long. This CDR3 is CASSLRTYRPYGYTF. The CDR3 DNA is TGTGCCAGCAGTTTACGGACCTACCGCCCCTATGGCTACACCTTC.

The CDR3 bases are TGCGCCAGCAGCAGGGACAGGGGTGGGACTGAGCAGTTCTTC. Amino acids: CASSRDRGGTEQFF. The rearrangement uses TRBV5-1 and TRBJ2-1; TRBD1 aligns across 10 bases. The CDR3 runs to 14 residues. The germline gives CDR1 SGHRS, CDR2 YFSETQ. V shed 4 bases, J shed 9 bases, and the junction held 7 bases outside the gene matches.

The chain joins TRBV29-1 to TRBJ2-1; D unresolved. Per germline, CDR1 SQVTM and CDR2 ANQGSEA. Trimming shortened V by 5 bases and J by 2 bases, and 7 bases separated the two germline ends. This CDR3 has 12 residues. The CDR3 reads CSVFHTYNEQFF. CDR3 nucleotide sequence: TGCAGCGTTTTCCATACCTACAATGAGCAGTTCTTC.

In this sample, this clonotype turned up many times. One junction end does not reproduce the germline sequence, and a read error may be involved. The chain recombines TRBV6-6 with TRBJ2-3; no firm D call. Germline V gives CDR1 MNHNY, CDR2 SVGAGI (reference sequence). The CDR3 covers 16 residues. CDR3 residues: CARSGSRPTSTDTQYF. In DNA form, the CDR3 reads TGTGCCCGCAGTGGTTCTAGACCCACTAGCACAGATACGCAGTATTTT.

The V gene is TRBV7-2, the J gene TRBJ1-1; no definite D call. Trimming shortened V by 1 base and J by 11 bases, and 8 bases separated the two germline ends. This CDR3 region has 11 residues. Looked up from germline, CDR1 is SGHTA and CDR2 is FQGNSA. CDR3 in amino acids: CASSLGARAFF. CDR3 DNA: TGTGCCAGCAGCTTAGGTGCCCGGGCTTTCTTT.

This clonotype came up a few times. V usage is TRBV7-9 and J usage is TRBJ2-1; D is undetermined. The DNA end is a closer match to TRBJ2-7, so the J assignment may be wrong. The CDR3 consists of 11 residues. Germline lookup yields CDR1 SEHNR and CDR2 FQNEAQ (reference sequence). The CDR3 loop is CASRLVGEQYF. DNA for the CDR3: TGTGCCAGCAGGTTGGTAGGGGAGCAGTACTTC.

This chain connects TRBV28 to TRBJ2-5; 8 bases fit TRBD2. The DNA end favors TRBJ2-7, so the J call may be wrong. This CDR3 comprises 14 residues. CDR1 is MDHEN and CDR2 is SYDVKM in the germline V gene. CDR3 in amino acids: CASSFGAGAYEQYV. Written as DNA, the CDR3 is TGTGCCAGCAGTTTCGGAGCGGGAGCCTACGAGCAGTACGTC.